This T cell receptor beta chain was documented in a study of cytomegalovirus exposure and HLA in healthy donors. General study results and limits: What was likely a sequencing artifact was a cluster of highly shared sequence variants.

It was with 60 Vbeta and 13 Jbeta primers that the PCR ran. The protocol was immunoSEQ multiplex PCR, while the TCRdb copy is restricted to in-frame clones and leaves out a portion. The profile shows some 200,000 clones, 81% of them singletons. Remarks on this clone: Its target is not known.

The length of the CDR3 is 15 residues. V lost 0 bases and J lost 6; bases outside the gene matches: 0. The germline CDR1 and CDR2 sequences are MNHNS and SASEGT. This chain connects TRBV6-1 to TRBJ2-2; 11 bases fit TRBD2. Sequencing used PBMCs. The TCR comes from a woman in her 30s in good health and CMV-seronegative. The CDR3 loop reads CASSEASGGAGELFF. As DNA, the CDR3 is TGTGCCAGCAGTGAAGCTAGCGGGGGGGCCGGGGAGCTGTTTTTT.